The 9 T cell receptor beta chains in this list originate from one sample, sequenced in a study of blood T cell repertoires in COVID-19. This table comes from immunoSEQ multiplex PCR, and its TCRdb copy is limited to in-frame clones, with some not included. Of more than 200,000 clones in the sample, 84% were seen once. Material: peripheral blood. These receptors all stem from a woman in her forties who had recovered from COVID-19.

V is TRBV7-9 and J is TRBJ1-4; D is perhaps TRBD1 (5 bases). Germline CDR1 is SEHNR and CDR2 is FQNEAQ (reference sequence). V was clipped by 3 bases and J by 6 bases, with 11 bases between them. The CDR3 length is 14 residues. The CDR3 protein is CASSLGLLDEKLFF. DNA for the CDR3: TGTGCCAGCAGCTTGGGACTGCTCGATGAAAAACTGTTTTTT.

This chain connects TRBV28 to TRBJ1-4; no firm D call. Germline values: CDR1 MDHEN, CDR2 SYDVKM. The CDR3 extends over 16 amino acids. With 3 bases removed from V and 0 bases from J, the gap between germline ends came to 11 bases. CDR3 region: CASSFPHTTTNEKLFF. CDR3 nucleotides: TGTGCCAGCAGTTTCCCTCACACGACAACTAATGAAAAACTGTTTTTT.

CDR3 DNA: TGTGCCAGCAGCCGACTCTGGGGAGACACTGAAGCTTTCTTT. Protein: CASSRLWGDTEAFF. The chain combines TRBV5-6 with TRBJ1-1; D remains unclear. This CDR3 region has 14 residues. Germline CDR1 SGHDT, CDR2 YYEEEE. The ends were cut back, 4 bases at V and 3 bases at J, with 13 bases in the middle.

A single count supports this clone. The CDR3 DNA sequence: TGTGCCAGCAGCCAAGATCGGGACTCCCCATTAGATACGCAGTATTTT. Translating gives CASSQDRDSPLDTQYF. The J gene is TRBJ2-3, the V gene TRBV3-1 (or the pseudogene TRBV3-2); perhaps TRBD2 as D (6 bases). CDR3 size: 16 residues. The germline V gene encodes CDR1 LGHDT and CDR2 YNNKEL (reference sequence). The V and J ends lost 0 bases and 5 bases respectively, with 15 bases between them.

The V and J genes are TRBV5-1 and TRBJ2-3; maybe TRBD1 (5 bases). Germline V gene lookup returns CDR1 SGHRS and CDR2 YFSETQ. The CDR3 length is 13 residues. Trimming shortened V by 2 bases and J by 4 bases, and 8 bases separated the two germline ends. CDR3 region: CASSFQGPDTQYF. The DNA of the CDR3 is TGCGCCAGCAGCTTTCAGGGCCCAGATACGCAGTATTTT.

The chain is built from TRBV19 and TRBJ1-6; D not resolved. V was shortened by 3 bases and J by 9 bases, with 12 bases between the two germline ends. Germline values: CDR1 LNHDA, CDR2 SQIVND (reference sequence). The CDR3 contains 14 residues. CDR3 DNA: TGTGCCAGTAGTATCGGAGTAGTACGTTCACCCCTCCACTTT. The encoded protein is CASSIGVVRSPLHF.

V is TRBV7-9 and J is TRBJ2-3; possible D gene TRBD1, 5 bases. Germline V gene lookup returns CDR1 SEHNR and CDR2 FQNEAQ (reference sequence). V was pared by 3 bases and J by 4 bases, with 8 bases between. The CDR3 length is 13 residues. CDR3 DNA sequence: TGTGCCAGCAGCTTCAGGGAAGCAGATACGCAGTATTTT. Protein product: CASSFREADTQYF.

This chain connects TRBV3-1 (or the pseudogene TRBV3-2) to TRBJ2-2; 10 bases agree with TRBD2. Germline loops: CDR1 LGHDT, CDR2 YNNKEL (reference sequence). The junction had 0 bases not matched to a gene; V was cut back by 2 bases and J by 6 bases. This CDR3 spans 14 amino acids. The CDR3, as DNA: TGTGCCAGCAGCCAAAGCGGGGGGGCCGGGGAGCTGTTTTTT. Encoded protein: CASSQSGGAGELFF.

The V gene is TRBV12-3 or TRBV12-4, the J gene TRBJ1-1, with a possible D match to TRBD1 (5 bases). The CDR3 is 13 residues long. V dropped 6 bases and J dropped 3 bases, with 11 bases sitting between them. The CDR3 loop reads CASSPLQDTEAFF. The DNA of the CDR3 is TGTGCCAGCAGCCCCTTACAGGACACTGAAGCTTTCTTT.